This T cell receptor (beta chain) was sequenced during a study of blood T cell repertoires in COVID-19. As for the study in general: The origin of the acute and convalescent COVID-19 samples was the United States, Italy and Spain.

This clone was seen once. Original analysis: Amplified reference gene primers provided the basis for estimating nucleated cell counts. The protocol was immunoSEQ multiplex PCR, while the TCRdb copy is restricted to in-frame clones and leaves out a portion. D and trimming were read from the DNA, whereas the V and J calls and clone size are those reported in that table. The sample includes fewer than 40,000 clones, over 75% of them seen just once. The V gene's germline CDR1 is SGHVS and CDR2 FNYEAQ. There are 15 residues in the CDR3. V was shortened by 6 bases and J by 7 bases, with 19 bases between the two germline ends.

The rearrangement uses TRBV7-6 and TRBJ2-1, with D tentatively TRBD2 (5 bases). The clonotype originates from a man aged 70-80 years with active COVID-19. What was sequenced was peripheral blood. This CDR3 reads CASRPVATGWNEQFF. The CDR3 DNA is TGTGCCAGCAGGCCAGTGGCGACGGGGTGGAATGAGCAGTTCTTC. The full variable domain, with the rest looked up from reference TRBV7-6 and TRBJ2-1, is GAGVSQSPRYKVTKRGQDVALRCDPISGHVSLYWYRQALGQGPEFLTYFNYEAQQDKSGLPNDRFSAERPEGSISTLTIQRTEQRDSAMYRCASRPVATGWNEQFFGPGTRLTVL.